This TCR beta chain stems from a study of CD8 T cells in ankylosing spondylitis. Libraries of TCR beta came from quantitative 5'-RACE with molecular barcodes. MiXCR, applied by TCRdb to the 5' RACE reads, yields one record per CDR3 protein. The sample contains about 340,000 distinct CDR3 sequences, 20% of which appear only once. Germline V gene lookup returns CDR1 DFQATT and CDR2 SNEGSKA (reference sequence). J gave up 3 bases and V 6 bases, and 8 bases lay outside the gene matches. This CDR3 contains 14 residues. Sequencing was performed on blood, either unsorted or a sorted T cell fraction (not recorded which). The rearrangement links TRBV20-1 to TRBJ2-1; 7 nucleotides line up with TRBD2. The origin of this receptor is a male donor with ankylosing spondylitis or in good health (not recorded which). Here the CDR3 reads CSARTRDLYNEQFF. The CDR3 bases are TGCAGTGCACGGACTAGGGATCTCTACAATGAGCAGTTCTTC.